One sample yielded the 3 T cell receptor beta chains listed below, sequenced in a study of blood T cell repertoires in COVID-19. TCRdb keeps only in-frame clones here, not all; method: immunoSEQ multiplex PCR. This repertoire shows about 90,000 clones, 80% found once; its top ten account for 10%. Sequenced: peripheral blood. The receptors were sampled from a woman between 65 and 79 years old with acute or convalescent COVID-19.

The CDR3 region has the DNA TGTGCCAGCAGCTGGTCGACAGGGGGGACCTATGGCTACACCTTC. The encoded protein is CASSWSTGGTYGYTF. The chain couples TRBV27 to TRBJ1-2; TRBD1 matches at 9 bases. V shed 6 bases, J shed 4 bases, and the junction held 9 bases outside the gene matches. The CDR3 has 15 amino acids. The germline gives CDR1 MNHEY, CDR2 SMNVEV (reference sequence).

As for this clone: The germline gene is not matched at one end of the junction; a read error may be the cause. The identical CDR3 is also encoded by other nucleotide sequences in the sample. J is TRBJ2-3 and V is TRBV30; TRBD2 agrees at 14 bases. Germline V gene lookup returns CDR1 GTSNPN and CDR2 SVGIG (reference sequence). The CDR3 contains 16 residues. Here the CDR3 reads CAWSVGLAGVVDTQYF. The CDR3 DNA follows: TGCGCCTGGAGTGTGGGACTAGCGGGAGTTGTAGATACGCAGTATTTT.

The chain recombines TRBV12-2 with TRBJ1-3. TRBV12-2 represents a pseudogene. This CDR3 contains 17 residues. This CDR3 is CASRLAIDPSRGNTIYF. Here the CDR3 DNA reads TGTGCAAGTCGCTTAGCCATCGACCCGTCGAGGGGAAACACCATATATTTT.